This T cell receptor (beta chain) emerged from a study of blood T cell repertoires in COVID-19. In the study overall: T cells, B-cell-depleted T cells, or PBMCs provided the cDNA or gDNA that served as material.

Per the original data handling: By means of reference gene primer amplification, nucleated cell counts were estimated. Measured with immunoSEQ multiplex PCR; TCRdb has only the in-frame clones, and not every one. V, J and clone size derive from that table, while D and trimming were established from the DNA sequence. The sample lists under 150,000 clones; roughly 90% were seen once. Unmatched junction bases numbered 4, after V lost 5 bases and J lost 4 bases. There are 13 residues in the CDR3. Per germline, CDR1 SQVTM and CDR2 ANQGSEA. This TCR was sampled from a man aged 45-60 years with active or convalescent COVID-19. The sequencing input was peripheral blood. This rearrangement joins TRBV29-1 to TRBJ1-3; 8 nucleotides align to TRBD1. CDR3 in amino acids: CSVRTGSGNTIYF. The DNA for the CDR3 is TGCAGCGTTCGGACAGGGTCCGGAAACACCATATATTTT.